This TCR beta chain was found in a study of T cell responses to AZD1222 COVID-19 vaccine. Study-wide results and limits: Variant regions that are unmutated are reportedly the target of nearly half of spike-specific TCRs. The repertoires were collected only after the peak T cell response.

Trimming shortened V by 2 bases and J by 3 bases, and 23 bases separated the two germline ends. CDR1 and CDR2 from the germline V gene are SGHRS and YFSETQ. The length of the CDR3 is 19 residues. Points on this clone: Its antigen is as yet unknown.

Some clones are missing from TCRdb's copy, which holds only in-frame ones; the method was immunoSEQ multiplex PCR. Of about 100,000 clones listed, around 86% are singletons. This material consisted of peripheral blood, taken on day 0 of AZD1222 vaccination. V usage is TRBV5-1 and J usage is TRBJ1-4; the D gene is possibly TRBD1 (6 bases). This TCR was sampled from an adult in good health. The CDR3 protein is CASSFFPLGGGSSNEKLFF. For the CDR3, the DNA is TGCGCCAGCAGCTTTTTCCCTTTAGGGGGAGGATCGTCTAATGAAAAACTGTTTTTT.